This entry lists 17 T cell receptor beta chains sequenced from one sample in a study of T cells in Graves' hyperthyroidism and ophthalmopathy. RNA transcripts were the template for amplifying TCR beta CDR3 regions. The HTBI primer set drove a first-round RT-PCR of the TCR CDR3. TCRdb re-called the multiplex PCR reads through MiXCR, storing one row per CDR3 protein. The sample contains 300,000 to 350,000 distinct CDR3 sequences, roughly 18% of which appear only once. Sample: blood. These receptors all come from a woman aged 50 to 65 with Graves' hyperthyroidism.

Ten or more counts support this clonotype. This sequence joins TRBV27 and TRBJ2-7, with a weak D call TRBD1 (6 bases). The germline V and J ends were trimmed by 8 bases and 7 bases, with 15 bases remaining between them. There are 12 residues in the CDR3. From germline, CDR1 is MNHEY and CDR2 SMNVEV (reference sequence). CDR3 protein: CASLTGTGEQYF. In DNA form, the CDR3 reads TGTGCCAGCCTGACAGGAACGGGGGAGCAGTACTTC.

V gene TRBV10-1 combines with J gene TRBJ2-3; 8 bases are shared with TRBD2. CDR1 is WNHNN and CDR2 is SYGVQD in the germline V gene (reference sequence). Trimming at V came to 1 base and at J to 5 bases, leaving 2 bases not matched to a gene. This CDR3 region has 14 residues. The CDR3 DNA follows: TGCGCCAGCAGTGAGTTTACTAGCGGAGATACGCAGTATTTT. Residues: CASSEFTSGDTQYF.

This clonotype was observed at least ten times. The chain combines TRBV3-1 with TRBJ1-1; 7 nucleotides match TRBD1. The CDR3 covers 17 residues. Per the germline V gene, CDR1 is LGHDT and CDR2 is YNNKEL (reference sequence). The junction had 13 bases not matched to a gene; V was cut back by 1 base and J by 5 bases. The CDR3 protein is CASSQVGGAFRRTEAFF. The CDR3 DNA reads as TGTGCCAGCAGCCAAGTAGGGGGCGCGTTTCGTCGAACTGAAGCTTTCTTT.

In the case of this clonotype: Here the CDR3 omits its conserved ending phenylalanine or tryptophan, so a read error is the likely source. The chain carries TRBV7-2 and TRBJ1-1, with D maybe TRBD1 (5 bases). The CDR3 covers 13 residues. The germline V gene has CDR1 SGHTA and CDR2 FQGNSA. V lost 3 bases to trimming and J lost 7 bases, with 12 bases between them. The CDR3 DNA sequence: TGTGCCAGCAGCTTCGGGGCCATCCGTGAAGCTTTCCTT. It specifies CASSFGAIREAFL.

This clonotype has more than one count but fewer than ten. CDR3 sequence reads: CASILERGSNQPQHF. The CDR3 bases are TGTGCCAGCATCTTAGAGAGGGGTTCAAATCAGCCCCAGCATTTT. This rearrangement joins TRBV6-1 to TRBJ1-5; perhaps TRBD1 as D (5 bases). Germline V CDR1 and CDR2: MNHNS, SASEGT. V lost 7 bases and J lost 4, with 17 bases in between. CDR3 size: 15 residues.

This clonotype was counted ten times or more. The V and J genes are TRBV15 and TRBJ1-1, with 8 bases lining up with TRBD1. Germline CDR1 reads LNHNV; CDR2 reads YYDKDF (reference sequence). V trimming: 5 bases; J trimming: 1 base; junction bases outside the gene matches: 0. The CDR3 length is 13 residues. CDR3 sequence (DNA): TGTGCCACCAGCGGACAGGGGAACACTGAAGCTTTCTTT. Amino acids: CATSGQGNTEAFF.

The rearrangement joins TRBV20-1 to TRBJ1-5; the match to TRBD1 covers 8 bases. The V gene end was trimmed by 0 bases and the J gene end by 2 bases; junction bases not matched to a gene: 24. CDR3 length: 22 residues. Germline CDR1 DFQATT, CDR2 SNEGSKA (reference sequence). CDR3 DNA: TGCAGTGCTAGAGAATCCCCCCGGCCTGACAGGGGTGGGATTATAGGCAATCAGCCCCAGCATTTT. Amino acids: CSARESPRPDRGGIIGNQPQHF.

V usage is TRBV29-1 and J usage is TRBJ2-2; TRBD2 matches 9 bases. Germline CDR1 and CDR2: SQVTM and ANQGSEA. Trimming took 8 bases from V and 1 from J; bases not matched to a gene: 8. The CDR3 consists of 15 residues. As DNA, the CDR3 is TGCAGCATTGTAGCGGGGGCCCTGAACACCGGGGAGCTGTTTTTT. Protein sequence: CSIVAGALNTGELFF.

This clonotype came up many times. This chain's CDR3 is CASSDSLLRGTGELFF. Written as DNA, the CDR3 is TGTGCCAGCAGTGATAGTTTGTTGAGGGGCACCGGGGAGCTGTTTTTT. The chain employs TRBV2 and TRBJ2-2; D may be TRBD1 or TRBD2 (5 bases each). Germline V gives CDR1 SNHLY, CDR2 FYNNEI. CDR3 length equals 16 residues. The V end was cut by 3 bases, the J end by 4 bases, with 15 bases between.

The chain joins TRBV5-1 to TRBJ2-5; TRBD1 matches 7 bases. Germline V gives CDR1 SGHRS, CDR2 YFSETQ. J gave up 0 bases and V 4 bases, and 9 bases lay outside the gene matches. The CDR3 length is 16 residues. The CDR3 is CASSPGQLSNQETQYF. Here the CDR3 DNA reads TGCGCCAGCAGCCCGGGACAGTTAAGCAACCAAGAGACCCAGTACTTC.

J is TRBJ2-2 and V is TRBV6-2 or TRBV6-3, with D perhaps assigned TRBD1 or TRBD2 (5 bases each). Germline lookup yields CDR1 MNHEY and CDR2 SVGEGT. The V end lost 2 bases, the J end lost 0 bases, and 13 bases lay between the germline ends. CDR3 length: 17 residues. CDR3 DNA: TGTGCCAGCAGTTACCCCAGAGGGACCCCGAACACCGGGGAGCTGTTTTTT. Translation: CASSYPRGTPNTGELFF.

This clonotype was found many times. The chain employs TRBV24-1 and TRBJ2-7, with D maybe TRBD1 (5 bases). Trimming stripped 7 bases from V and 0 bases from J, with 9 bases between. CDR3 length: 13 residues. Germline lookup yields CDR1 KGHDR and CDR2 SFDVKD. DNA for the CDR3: TGTGCCACCAGAGACAGCCTCTCCTACGAGCAGTACTTC. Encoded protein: CATRDSLSYEQYF.

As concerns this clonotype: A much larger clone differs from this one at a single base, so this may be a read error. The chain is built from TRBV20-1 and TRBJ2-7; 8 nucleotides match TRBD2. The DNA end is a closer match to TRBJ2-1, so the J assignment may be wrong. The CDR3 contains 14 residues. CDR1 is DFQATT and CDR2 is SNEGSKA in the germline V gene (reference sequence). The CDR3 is CSATLAGNPYEQFF. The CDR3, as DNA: TGCAGTGCCACATTAGCGGGGAATCCCTACGAGCAGTTCTTC.

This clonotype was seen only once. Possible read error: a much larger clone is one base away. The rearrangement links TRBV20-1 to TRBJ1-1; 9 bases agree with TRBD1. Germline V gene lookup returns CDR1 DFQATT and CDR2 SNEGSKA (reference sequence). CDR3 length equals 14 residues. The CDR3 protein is CSASNRGLNTEALF. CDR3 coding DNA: TGCAGTGCTAGCAACAGGGGGCTAAACACTGAAGCTCTCTTT.

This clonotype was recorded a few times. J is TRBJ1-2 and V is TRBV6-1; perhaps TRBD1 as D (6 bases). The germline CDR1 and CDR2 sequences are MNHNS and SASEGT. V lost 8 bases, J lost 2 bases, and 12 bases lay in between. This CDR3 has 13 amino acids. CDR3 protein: CASRTGFNYGYTF. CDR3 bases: TGTGCCAGCCGCACAGGGTTCAACTATGGCTACACCTTC.

CDR3 sequence reads: CASSLRPGETQYF. The CDR3 DNA sequence: TGTGCCAGCAGTTTACGCCCCGGGGAGACCCAGTACTTC. The chain links TRBV27 to TRBJ2-5; D is unclear. The CDR3 totals 13 residues. The ends were cut back, 2 bases at V and 5 bases at J, with 9 bases in the middle. CDR1 is MNHEY, CDR2 SMNVEV, per germline (reference sequence).

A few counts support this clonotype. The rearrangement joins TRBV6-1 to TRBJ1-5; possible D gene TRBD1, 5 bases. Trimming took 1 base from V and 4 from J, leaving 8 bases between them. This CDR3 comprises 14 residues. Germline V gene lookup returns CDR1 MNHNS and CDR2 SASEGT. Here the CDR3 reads CASSEEWGNQPQHF. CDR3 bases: TGTGCCAGCAGTGAAGAGTGGGGGAATCAGCCCCAGCATTTT.